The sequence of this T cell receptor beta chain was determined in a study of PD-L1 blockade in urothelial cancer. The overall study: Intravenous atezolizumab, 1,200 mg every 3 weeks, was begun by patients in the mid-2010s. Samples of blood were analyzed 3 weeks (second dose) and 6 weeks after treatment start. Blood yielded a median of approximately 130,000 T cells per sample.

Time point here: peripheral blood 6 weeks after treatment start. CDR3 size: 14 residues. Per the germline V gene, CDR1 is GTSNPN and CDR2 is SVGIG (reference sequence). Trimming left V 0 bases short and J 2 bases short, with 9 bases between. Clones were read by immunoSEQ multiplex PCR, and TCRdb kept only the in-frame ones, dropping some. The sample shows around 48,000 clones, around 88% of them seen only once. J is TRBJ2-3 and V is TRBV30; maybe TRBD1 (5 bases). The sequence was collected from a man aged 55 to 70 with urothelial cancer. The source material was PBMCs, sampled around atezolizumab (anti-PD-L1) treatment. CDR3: CAWSVGQNTDTQYF. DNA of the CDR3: TGTGCCTGGAGTGTGGGGCAGAACACAGATACGCAGTATTTT.